This TCR beta chain was identified during a study of T-cell reconstitution after alpha-beta-depleted transplantation in children. Using unique molecular identifiers, the investigators prepared the TCRbeta library. In TCRdb, the PCR reads were re-called with MiXCR into one record per CDR3 protein. The sample records about 500,000 distinct CDR3 sequences, 32% being singletons. Germline trimming cut 4 bases from V and 2 bases from J; bases unmatched to any gene: 7. The CDR3 is 15 amino acids. Germline CDR1 and CDR2: LGHNA and YSLEER. J is TRBJ2-7 and V is TRBV4-3; 8 bases match TRBD2. Sequenced here: PBMCs from the stem cell graft donor, sampled from the stem cell graft. This clonotype was sampled from a human donor who donated a stem cell graft to a child with aplastic anemia. The CDR3 protein is CASSRTLAVTYEQYF. CDR3 DNA sequence: TGCGCCAGCAGCCGAACACTAGCGGTTACCTACGAGCAGTACTTC.